This T cell receptor beta chain originates from a study of CXCR3-negative and CXCR3-positive naive CD8 T cells. CDR3 length: 16 residues. Germline V gene sequence: CDR1 SGHDN, CDR2 FVKESK. Carrying UMI labels, the TRB cDNA libraries were prepared through 5' RACE. With the 5' RACE reads reprocessed, TCRdb shows one record per CDR3 protein and no DNA. The sample includes about 63,000 distinct CDR3 sequences. Study results and caveats: TCR interaction strength was inferred from TRB CDR3 physicochemistry, as CD5 matched across naive subsets. A higher hydrophobicity marked the TRB CDR3s of CXCR3-positive naive cells versus CXCR3-negative naive cells.

Worth noting for this clonotype: Its target is not known.

The sequencing input was naive CXCR3+ CD8+ T cells from blood. Subset defined: CD45RO-CCR7+CD27+CD95- naive CD8+ T cells expressing CXCR3 (TNR3+). This sequence was found in a human donor in good health. Some clones in this sample may be carry-over from other donors' samples. This rearrangement joins TRBV14 to TRBJ1-1; TCRdb's D call, TRBD1, is unchecked because there is no DNA. The CDR3: CASSQEPGGKNTEAFF.